Each of the 19 T cell receptor beta chains below was sequenced from the same sample in a study of T cells in Graves' hyperthyroidism and ophthalmopathy. Regions amplified from RNA transcripts were the TCR beta CDR3 regions. HTBI primers drove first-round RT-PCR of the TCR CDR3. MiXCR was run by TCRdb on the multiplex PCR reads, yielding one entry per CDR3 protein. Of approximately 380,000 distinct CDR3 sequences detected, under 20% appear once; the ten largest clones hold about 3.5%. The sample comprised blood. These TCRs come from a young woman with Graves' hyperthyroidism.

In its sample, this clonotype was seen many times. The chain carries TRBV5-5 and TRBJ2-2; weak D call: TRBD1 (6 bases). Germline lookup yields CDR1 SGHKS and CDR2 YYEKEE (reference sequence). CDR3 length equals 15 residues. V shed 0 bases and J shed 3 bases, with 9 bases lying between them. This chain's CDR3 is CASSLDAGDTGELFF. CDR3 in DNA: TGTGCCAGCAGCTTGGACGCAGGGGACACCGGGGAGCTGTTTTTT.

The table lists this clonotype with many counts. The V gene is TRBV12-3 or TRBV12-4, the J gene TRBJ1-5; 9 bases align to TRBD1. Unmatched junction bases numbered 6, after V lost 6 bases and J lost 6 bases. The CDR3 totals 14 residues. The CDR3 DNA is TGTGCCAGCAGCCCCGGACAGGGGAGTCAGCCCCAGCATTTT. Translation: CASSPGQGSQPQHF.

Sample share makes this clonotype medium-sized. The chain carries TRBV20-1 and TRBJ2-7; 11 nucleotides agree with TRBD2. Germline V gene sequence: CDR1 DFQATT, CDR2 SNEGSKA (reference sequence). The V gene end was trimmed by 7 bases and the J gene end by 6 bases; junction bases not matched to a gene: 11. CDR3 size: 14 residues. CDR3 amino acids: CSVSSGGAQGEQYF. DNA for the CDR3: TGCAGTGTCAGTAGCGGGGGGGCCCAGGGCGAGCAGTACTTC.

Many counts were recorded for this clonotype. The chain recombines TRBV11-2 with TRBJ1-5, with 9 bases that match TRBD1. CDR1 is SGHAT, CDR2 FQNNGV, per germline. V lost 4 bases, J lost 0 bases, and 10 bases stayed unmatched. CDR3 size: 18 residues. CDR3 residues: CASSSPGTGSYSNQPQHF. For the CDR3, the DNA is TGTGCCAGCAGCTCCCCCGGGACAGGGAGTTATAGCAATCAGCCCCAGCATTTT.

This clonotype has at least ten counts. The rearrangement joins TRBV5-1 to TRBJ2-7; D not resolved. CDR1 SGHRS and CDR2 YFSETQ come from the germline V gene. Trimming took off 4 bases at V and 0 bases at J, with 5 bases between the two ends. There are 12 residues in the CDR3. In DNA, the CDR3 is TGCGCCAGCAGCGGGTACTCCTACGAGCAGTACTTC. Its translation is CASSGYSYEQYF. Filled out from reference TRBV5-1 and TRBJ2-7, the complete variable domain reads KAGVTQTPRYLIKTRGQQVTLSCSPISGHRSVSWYQQTPGQGLQFLFEYFSETQRNKGNFPGRFSGRQFSNSRSEMNVSTLELGDSALYLCASSGYSYEQYFGPGTRLTVT.

This sequence joins TRBV3-1 and TRBJ1-1; 8 positions agree with TRBD1. Germline lookup yields CDR1 LGHDT and CDR2 YNNKEL (reference sequence). The CDR3 covers 13 residues. V dropped 1 base and J dropped 11; count of bases not matched to a gene: 6. CDR3 loop: CASSQGTGIGAFF. CDR3 bases: TGTGCCAGCAGCCAAGGGACAGGGATAGGGGCTTTCTTT.

This clonotype was seen at least ten times. This chain uses TRBV6-1 with TRBJ1-2; D uncertain. CDR3 length: 14 amino acids. From germline, CDR1 is MNHNS and CDR2 SASEGT. V was shortened by 0 bases and J by 8 bases, with 13 bases between the two germline ends. CDR3 bases: TGTGCCAGCAGTGAAGCCTTGGAGGCGAGCGGCTACACCTTC. Translated, it gives CASSEALEASGYTF.

The chain combines TRBV27 with TRBJ2-3; D unclear. V shed 4 bases and J shed 2 bases, with 16 bases lying between them. The CDR3 totals 16 residues. The germline V gene has CDR1 MNHEY and CDR2 SMNVEV (reference sequence). CDR3 residues: CASSSLDPRATDTQYF. In DNA, the CDR3 is TGTGCCAGCAGTTCTCTCGACCCACGGGCCACAGATACGCAGTATTTT.

V usage is TRBV19 and J usage is TRBJ1-1; D might be TRBD1 (5 bases). This CDR3 has 14 amino acids. Trimming shortened V by 3 bases and J by 4 bases, and 12 bases separated the two germline ends. Germline V gene data show CDR1 as LNHDA and CDR2 as SQIVND (reference sequence). The CDR3 sequence: CASSIQGASTEAFF. The CDR3, as DNA: TGTGCCAGTAGTATCCAGGGCGCGAGCACTGAAGCTTTCTTT.

This clonotype was detected ten times or more. This chain uses TRBV7-9 with TRBJ1-2; 12 bases map to TRBD1. The CDR3 has 16 amino acids. V trimming: 1 base; J trimming: 8 bases; junction bases outside the gene matches: 8. Germline CDR1 reads SEHNR; CDR2 reads FQNEAQ (reference sequence). CDR3 nucleotide sequence: TGTGCCAGCAGCTTAGATTGGGACAGGGGGCAAGGAGGCTACACCTTC. This sequence encodes CASSLDWDRGQGGYTF.

This clonotype was picked up a small number of times. The CDR3 DNA reads TGTGCCAGCAGTTTAAATAGCCAGAACTATGGCTACACCTTC. Protein product: CASSLNSQNYGYTF. The V call is TRBV12-3 or TRBV12-4, the J call TRBJ1-2, with D uncertain. The CDR3 runs 14 residues. Trimming removed 2 bases at V and 2 bases at J, with 9 bases between.

The table lists this clonotype with many counts. The J gene is TRBJ2-2, the V gene TRBV2; D uncertain. CDR3 size: 13 residues. The V and J ends lost 6 bases and 3 bases respectively, with 8 bases between them. Germline V gene data show CDR1 as SNHLY and CDR2 as FYNNEI. The CDR3 is CASRMGYTGELFF. The CDR3, as DNA: TGTGCCAGCAGGATGGGGTACACCGGGGAGCTGTTTTTT.

This clonotype was seen at least ten times. This chain links TRBV6-1 with TRBJ1-2; D is possibly TRBD1 (5 bases). This CDR3 contains 15 residues. The V and J ends lost 6 bases and 4 bases respectively, with 18 bases between them. CDR1 and CDR2 from the germline V gene are MNHNS and SASEGT. Here the CDR3 DNA reads TGTGCCAGCAGCGACGACGCTGGGGGAAGCTATGGCTACACCTTC. This sequence encodes CASSDDAGGSYGYTF.

This clonotype was detected many times. This chain links TRBV5-1 with TRBJ1-1, with 12 nucleotides matching TRBD1. The CDR3 covers 17 residues. The trim removed 4 bases at V and 0 bases at J, leaving 7 bases unmatched. Germline CDR1 reads SGHRS; CDR2 reads YFSETQ. The CDR3 nucleotides are TGCGCCAGCAGCCGGGGACAGGGGGCTCACATGAACACTGAAGCTTTCTTT. Translated: CASSRGQGAHMNTEAFF.

This clonotype has at least ten counts. This rearrangement joins TRBV11-2 to TRBJ1-1; D unresolved. V was shortened by 5 bases and J by 0 bases, with 10 bases between the two germline ends. The length of the CDR3 is 14 residues. Germline V gives CDR1 SGHAT, CDR2 FQNNGV. CDR3 protein: CASSPRTVNTEAFF. CDR3 sequence (DNA): TGTGCCAGCAGCCCCAGGACGGTGAACACTGAAGCTTTCTTT.

Many counts were recorded for this clonotype. The chain uses TRBV4-2 and TRBJ2-2; D is unclear. Germline lookup yields CDR1 LGHNA and CDR2 YNFKEQ. V was clipped by 3 bases and J by 9 bases, with 14 bases between them. CDR3 size: 14 residues. CDR3 sequence: CASSQPDRHRELFF. The CDR3 nucleotides read TGTGCCAGCAGCCAGCCCGACCGACACCGGGAGCTGTTTTTT.

This clonotype was observed a handful of times. The J gene is TRBJ1-3, the V gene TRBV4-1, with D unresolved. The germline V gene encodes CDR1 MGHRA and CDR2 YSYEKL. Trimming stripped 1 base from V and 8 bases from J, with 12 bases between. The CDR3 is made up of 14 amino acids. CDR3 sequence reads: CASSQAVGWYTIYF. The DNA for the CDR3 is TGCGCCAGCAGCCAAGCTGTGGGGTGGTACACCATATATTTT.

This rearrangement joins TRBV6-1 to TRBJ2-5; 7 positions agree with TRBD1. Trimming cost V 2 bases and J 1 base; bases outside gene matches: 4. CDR3 length: 15 amino acids. CDR1 and CDR2 from the germline V gene are MNHNS and SASEGT. The CDR3 protein is CASSESTGVQETQYF. DNA of the CDR3: TGTGCCAGCAGTGAATCTACAGGGGTCCAAGAGACCCAGTACTTC.

In its sample, this clonotype was seen many times. The chain joins TRBV6-1 to TRBJ2-2; D not resolved. Germline CDR1 reads MNHNS; CDR2 reads SASEGT. V was trimmed by 7 bases and J by 0 bases, leaving 9 bases between them. This CDR3 is 14 amino acids long. DNA of the CDR3: TGTGCCAGCACCCGAACGGCGAACACCGGGGAGCTGTTTTTT. It translates to CASTRTANTGELFF.